A selection of T cell receptor beta chains follows, all from one sample in a study of lymphopenia after photon versus proton radiotherapy. Clones were read by immunoSEQ multiplex PCR, and TCRdb kept only the in-frame ones, dropping some. Altogether around 64,000 clones are present, roughly 87% being singletons, with the ten largest covering roughly 13%. The sample in question was peripheral blood, obtained from a patient treated with proton-based radiotherapy. These receptors all stem from a man older than 75 with esophageal cancer. The conserved cysteine and the conserved F or W are not part of the CDR3 here. D genes are given only for firm matches. Clone size is given for some rows only: seen once, a few or many times, or a class if the clone is expanded.

clone size,D gene,CDR3 length,V gene,CDR3 protein
NA,TRBD1,14,TRBV7-9,ASSFTGGPSTDTQY
NA,TRBD1,14,TRBV2,ASSEWTGGAGTEAF
NA,NA,13,TRBV5-6,ASSLGASGANVLT
once,NA,15,TRBV9,ASSVEGRELHTGELF
NA,NA,12,TRBV2,ASTGDGSGYEQF
NA,NA,14,TRBV5-1,ASSLGTPGIEPEQY
once,NA,12,TRBV6-5,ASTEGGAQETQY
few,TRBD1,12,TRBV25-1,ASSGGTGNQPQH
NA,TRBD1,12,TRBV12-5,ASSPGDRYYEQY
once,TRBD1,11,TRBV27,ASSGTGGHGYT
NA,NA,14,TRBV7-2,ASSLGWGGFQETQY
NA,NA,10,TRBV15,ATSMENYGYT
NA,TRBD2,11,TRBV7-2,ASSPGGGYEQY